The rows below give T cell receptor beta chains drawn from one sample of a study of blood T cell repertoires in COVID-19. Generated by immunoSEQ multiplex PCR, the TCRdb table keeps only in-frame clones and is missing some. The table includes approximately 150,000 clones, 87% detected once. What was sequenced was peripheral blood. Receptors were obtained from a woman aged 45-60 years with acute or convalescent COVID-19. Each CDR3 is given with its conserved first and last residue. Each record gives: clone size, J gene, V gene, D gene, CDR3 protein, CDR3 DNA. A D gene is named only where the DNA matches it firmly. Where a row states a size, it is once, few, many or the class of an expanded clone; other rows omit it.

clone_size: -
j_call: TRBJ2-3
v_call: TRBV30
d_call: -
cdr3_aa: CAWTTLIGGVTQYF
cdr3_nt: TGTGCCTGGACCACCTTAATCGGGGGTGTTACGCAGTATTTT

clone_size: -
j_call: TRBJ2-3
v_call: TRBV3-1/TRBV3-2
d_call: -
cdr3_aa: CASSRGLSTDTQYF
cdr3_nt: TGTGCCAGCAGCCGGGGACTTAGCACAGATACGCAGTATTTT

clone_size: few
j_call: TRBJ2-5
v_call: TRBV11-2
d_call: TRBD1
cdr3_aa: CASSLGTGGETQYF
cdr3_nt: TGTGCCAGCAGCTTGGGGACAGGGGGCGAGACCCAGTACTTC

clone_size: -
j_call: TRBJ2-2
v_call: TRBV20-1
d_call: -
cdr3_aa: CSASRRGPNTGELFF
cdr3_nt: TGCAGTGCTAGTCGCAGAGGGCCGAACACCGGGGAGCTGTTTTTT

clone_size: -
j_call: TRBJ1-2
v_call: TRBV6-5
d_call: TRBD1
cdr3_aa: CASSSQDRGYGYTF
cdr3_nt: TGTGCCAGCAGTTCCCAAGACAGGGGATATGGCTACACCTTC

clone_size: -
j_call: TRBJ2-2
v_call: TRBV27
d_call: -
cdr3_aa: CASSWSQNTGELFF
cdr3_nt: TGTGCCAGCAGTTGGTCACAGAACACCGGGGAGCTGTTTTTT

clone_size: -
j_call: TRBJ1-5
v_call: TRBV5-1
d_call: -
cdr3_aa: CASSLAGQGNQPQHF
cdr3_nt: TGCGCCAGCAGCTTGGCCGGGCAGGGTAATCAGCCCCAGCATTTT

clone_size: few
j_call: TRBJ1-6
v_call: TRBV5-1
d_call: -
cdr3_aa: CASSDIRTLRGMYNSPLHF
cdr3_nt: TGCGCCAGCAGCGATATTAGGACTCTTAGAGGGATGTATAATTCACCCCTCCACTTT

clone_size: once
j_call: TRBJ2-7
v_call: TRBV5-1
d_call: TRBD2
cdr3_aa: CASSPVGLADPYEQYF
cdr3_nt: TGCGCCAGCAGTCCCGTGGGGCTAGCGGACCCCTACGAGCAGTACTTC

clone_size: -
j_call: TRBJ1-2
v_call: TRBV19
d_call: -
cdr3_aa: CASSIQGGYGYTF
cdr3_nt: TGTGCCAGTAGTATTCAGGGAGGCTATGGCTACACCTTC

clone_size: few
j_call: TRBJ2-7
v_call: TRBV5-4
d_call: -
cdr3_aa: CASSLARAFEQYF
cdr3_nt: TGTGCCAGCAGCTTGGCGCGGGCTTTCGAGCAGTACTTC

clone_size: few
j_call: TRBJ1-5
v_call: TRBV6-5
d_call: -
cdr3_aa: CASRSTGSGQPQHF
cdr3_nt: TGTGCCAGCAGAAGTACAGGGTCGGGTCAGCCCCAGCATTTT

clone_size: -
j_call: TRBJ1-6
v_call: TRBV30
d_call: -
cdr3_aa: CAWSVQTGPNSPLHF
cdr3_nt: TGTGCCTGGAGTGTACAGACAGGCCCTAATTCACCCCTCCACTTT

clone_size: -
j_call: TRBJ1-2
v_call: TRBV6-5
d_call: -
cdr3_aa: CASSPRTGGYTF
cdr3_nt: TGTGCCAGCAGTCCCCGGACGGGAGGCTACACCTTC

clone_size: -
j_call: TRBJ2-2
v_call: TRBV18
d_call: TRBD1
cdr3_aa: CASSPNWTGANTGELFF
cdr3_nt: TGTGCCAGCTCCCCTAACTGGACAGGGGCGAACACCGGGGAGCTGTTTTTT

clone_size: -
j_call: TRBJ2-7
v_call: TRBV10-2
d_call: TRBD1
cdr3_aa: CASSESGQPYEQYF
cdr3_nt: TGCGCCAGCAGTGAGTCGGGACAGCCCTACGAGCAGTACTTC

clone_size: -
j_call: TRBJ2-5
v_call: TRBV5-6
d_call: TRBD2
cdr3_aa: CASSFTSGIQTQYF
cdr3_nt: TGTGCCAGCAGCTTTACTAGCGGGATACAGACCCAGTACTTC

clone_size: -
j_call: TRBJ2-7
v_call: TRBV15
d_call: -
cdr3_aa: CATSRDGGSSYEQYF
cdr3_nt: TGTGCCACCAGCAGAGATGGGGGGAGCTCCTACGAGCAGTACTTC

clone_size: -
j_call: TRBJ1-5
v_call: TRBV2
d_call: -
cdr3_aa: CASSVGRGNQPQHF
cdr3_nt: TGTGCCAGCAGTGTGGGCAGGGGCAATCAGCCCCAGCATTTT

clone_size: -
j_call: TRBJ1-5
v_call: TRBV4-2
d_call: -
cdr3_aa: CASSQEGAQNQPQHF
cdr3_nt: TGTGCCAGCAGCCAAGAGGGGGCGCAGAATCAGCCCCAGCATTTT

clone_size: -
j_call: TRBJ2-1
v_call: TRBV2
d_call: -
cdr3_aa: CASRISEGLQDEQFF
cdr3_nt: TGTGCCAGCAGGATTAGCGAGGGTTTACAAGATGAGCAGTTCTTC

clone_size: -
j_call: TRBJ2-5
v_call: TRBV19
d_call: TRBD2
cdr3_aa: CASIGTSGQETQYF
cdr3_nt: TGTGCCAGTATAGGGACTAGCGGACAAGAGACCCAGTACTTC

clone_size: -
j_call: TRBJ1-2
v_call: TRBV13
d_call: TRBD1
cdr3_aa: CASSSTSQGVNYGYTF
cdr3_nt: TGTGCCAGCAGCTCGACGTCCCAGGGGGTTAACTATGGCTACACCTTC

clone_size: -
j_call: TRBJ2-3
v_call: TRBV6-5
d_call: TRBD2
cdr3_aa: CASSWEGGADTQYF
cdr3_nt: TGTGCCAGCAGCTGGGAGGGAGGCGCAGATACGCAGTATTTT

clone_size: -
j_call: TRBJ1-5
v_call: TRBV5-6
d_call: -
cdr3_aa: CRGSHQPQHF
cdr3_nt: TGTCGGGGGAGTCATCAGCCCCAGCATTTT

clone_size: -
j_call: TRBJ2-7
v_call: TRBV9
d_call: -
cdr3_aa: CASSRGGREYEQYF
cdr3_nt: TGTGCCAGCAGCAGGGGGGGCAGAGAATACGAGCAGTACTTC

clone_size: -
j_call: TRBJ2-3
v_call: TRBV19
d_call: -
cdr3_aa: CASSFGGRDTQYF
cdr3_nt: TGTGCCAGTAGTTTTGGGGGCAGGGATACGCAGTATTTT

clone_size: -
j_call: TRBJ2-3
v_call: TRBV6-6
d_call: -
cdr3_aa: CASSYGTPGGTDTQYF
cdr3_nt: TGTGCCAGCAGTTACGGGACACCCGGGGGCACAGATACGCAGTATTTT

clone_size: -
j_call: TRBJ2-7
v_call: TRBV24-1
d_call: -
cdr3_aa: CATSDPGQSYEQYF
cdr3_nt: TGTGCCACCAGTGATCCCGGACAGAGCTACGAGCAGTACTTC

clone_size: -
j_call: TRBJ1-1
v_call: TRBV11-3
d_call: -
cdr3_aa: CASSSIMNTEAFF
cdr3_nt: TGTGCCAGCAGCTCTATTATGAACACTGAAGCTTTCTTT

clone_size: -
j_call: TRBJ1-5
v_call: TRBV7-9
d_call: -
cdr3_aa: CASTLGLPNQPQHF
cdr3_nt: TGTGCCAGCACCCTAGGACTCCCGAATCAGCCCCAGCATTTT

clone_size: once
j_call: TRBJ2-2
v_call: TRBV30
d_call: -
cdr3_aa: CAWASSLNTGELFF
cdr3_nt: TGTGCCTGGGCTAGCAGCCTGAACACCGGGGAGCTGTTTTTT

clone_size: -
j_call: TRBJ2-3
v_call: TRBV9
d_call: -
cdr3_aa: CASSVRGLGTDTQYF
cdr3_nt: TGTGCCAGCAGCGTACGAGGCCTCGGCACAGATACGCAGTATTTT

clone_size: -
j_call: TRBJ1-2
v_call: TRBV7-9
d_call: -
cdr3_aa: CASSFGVYATASDGYTF
cdr3_nt: TGTGCCAGCAGCTTCGGCGTCTATGCGACAGCCAGTGATGGCTACACCTTC

clone_size: -
j_call: TRBJ1-2
v_call: TRBV15
d_call: TRBD1
cdr3_aa: CATSSDRGVGYTF
cdr3_nt: TGTGCCACCAGCTCGGACAGGGGCGTTGGCTACACCTTC

clone_size: -
j_call: TRBJ1-2
v_call: TRBV5-1
d_call: -
cdr3_aa: CASSLATGYGYTF
cdr3_nt: TGCGCCAGCAGCTTGGCCACAGGGTATGGCTACACCTTC

clone_size: -
j_call: TRBJ1-6
v_call: TRBV29-1
d_call: -
cdr3_aa: CSVEFEPGPHNSPLHF
cdr3_nt: TGCAGCGTTGAATTTGAGCCAGGGCCCCATAATTCACCCCTCCACTTT